One sample yielded the 11 T cell receptor beta chains listed below, sequenced in a study of cytomegalovirus exposure and HLA in healthy donors. The study ran its PCR with 60 Vbeta and 13 Jbeta primers. Clones were read by immunoSEQ multiplex PCR, and TCRdb kept only the in-frame ones, dropping some. Counted here are some 200,000 clones, around 80% occurring once; the ten biggest clones make up around 2.9%. Sequencing was performed on PBMCs. Receptors originate from an older woman in good health and CMV-seropositive.

This chain uses TRBV7-6 with TRBJ1-1; 9 bases agree with TRBD1. The germline V gene has CDR1 SGHVS and CDR2 FNYEAQ. V trimming: 1 base; J trimming: 4 bases; junction bases outside the gene matches: 1. The CDR3 is 14 residues long. The CDR3 DNA reads as TGTGCCAGCAGCTTAGTGACAGGGGGCACTGAAGCTTTCTTT. Its protein product is CASSLVTGGTEAFF.

The chain recombines TRBV6-5 with TRBJ2-1, with 7 positions matching TRBD2. V lost 0 bases to trimming and J lost 7 bases; unmatched junction nucleotides: 6. Looked up from germline, CDR1 is MNHEY and CDR2 is SVGAGI. The CDR3 sequence is 15 residues long. The CDR3, as DNA: TGTGCCAGCAGTTACTCACTGACTAGCAAGAATGAGCAGTTCTTC. Translation gives CASSYSLTSKNEQFF.

The rearrangement uses TRBV7-9 and TRBJ2-5; 12 bases fit TRBD2. The better agreement between TRBJ2-7 and the DNA end casts doubt on the J call. CDR1 and CDR2 (germline): SEHNR, FQNEAQ (reference sequence). The CDR3 sequence is 15 residues long. In nucleotides, the CDR3 is TGTGCCAGCAGCTTACTAGCGGGGGGGACCTACGAGCAGTACTTC. This sequence encodes CASSLLAGGTYEQYF.

The chain is built from TRBV5-4 and TRBJ2-3; tentative D call: TRBD2 (5 bases). This CDR3 region has 14 residues. Germline CDR1 and CDR2: SGHNT and YYREEE (reference sequence). V lost 2 bases to trimming and J lost 2 bases, with 9 bases between them. Here the CDR3 DNA reads TGTGCCAGCAGCTTAAAACTAGACACAGATACGCAGTATTTT. Encoded protein: CASSLKLDTDTQYF.

This clone was seen a single time. This sequence joins TRBV5-1 and TRBJ1-1, with TRBD1 as a possible D gene (6 bases). The length of the CDR3 is 15 residues. Trimming took 4 bases from V and 1 from J, leaving 14 bases between them. CDR1 is SGHRS, CDR2 YFSETQ, per germline. Written as DNA, the CDR3 is TGCGCCAGCAGCCTGGGCGCGGGGGCGAACACTGAAGCTTTCTTT. Amino acids: CASSLGAGANTEAFF.

The V call is TRBV7-2, the J call TRBJ2-7, with D tentatively TRBD2 (6 bases). Germline CDR1 is SGHTA and CDR2 is FQGNSA. V lost 1 base to trimming and J lost 2 bases, with 12 bases between them. The CDR3 consists of 15 residues. CDR3 in DNA: TGTGCCAGCAGCTTAGTTGTAGCGGATACCTACGAGCAGTACTTC. Encoded protein: CASSLVVADTYEQYF.

The J gene is TRBJ1-2, the V gene TRBV5-1, with a possible D match to TRBD1 (6 bases). The germline CDR1 and CDR2 sequences are SGHRS and YFSETQ. V was pared by 3 bases and J by 1 base, with 16 bases between. The CDR3 has 16 amino acids. The CDR3 coding sequence is TGCGCCAGCAGCTCGGGGGGGGGCGCCTTTAACTATGGCTACACCTTC. Residues: CASSSGGGAFNYGYTF.

The chain joins TRBV6-5 to TRBJ2-7; 10 bases line up with TRBD1. V lost 1 base and J lost 4; bases outside the gene matches: 7. The CDR3 length is 16 residues. Per germline, CDR1 MNHEY and CDR2 SVGAGI. CDR3 nucleotide sequence: TGTGCCAGCAGTTACTTTTCGACAGGGGGCGGATACGAGCAGTACTTC. It encodes CASSYFSTGGGYEQYF.

J is TRBJ1-1 and V is TRBV12-5; perhaps TRBD1 as D (5 bases). Trimming left V 3 bases short and J 6 bases short, with 11 bases between. The CDR3 consists of 13 residues. The germline V gene has CDR1 LGHNT and CDR2 FRNRAP. In nucleotides, the CDR3 is TGTGCTAGTGGTTTATCGGGGGTACCTGAAGCTTTCTTT. It encodes CASGLSGVPEAFF. The full variable domain, in which reference TRBV12-5 and TRBJ1-1 provide the parts outside the CDR3, is DARVTQTPRHKVTEMGQEVTMRCQPILGHNTVFWYRQTMMQGLELLAYFRNRAPLDDSGMPKDRFSAEMPDATLATLKIQPSEPRDSAVYFCASGLSGVPEAFFGQGTRLTVV.

The chain carries TRBV10-3 and TRBJ1-1; no reliable D call. CDR3 length: 15 amino acids. CDR1 and CDR2 from the germline V gene are ENHRY and SYGVKD. Trimming cost V 0 bases and J 0 bases, with 8 bases left between them. CDR3 coding DNA: TGTGCCATCAGTGAGTCGACGAGGCTGAACACTGAAGCTTTCTTT. Translated: CAISESTRLNTEAFF.

This clone appeared once. CDR3 amino acids: CASSRGLLETQYF. The CDR3 nucleotides are TGTGCCAGTAGTAGGGGACTGTTGGAGACCCAGTACTTC. J is TRBJ2-5 and V is TRBV19; D is perhaps TRBD2 (6 bases). V was pared by 4 bases and J by 5 bases, with 11 bases between. Germline lookup yields CDR1 LNHDA and CDR2 SQIVND (reference sequence). This CDR3 has 13 amino acids.